The rows below give T cell receptor beta chains drawn from one sample of a study of shared clonotypes between healthy human individuals. The assay was immunoSEQ multiplex PCR, and TCRdb's table has in-frame clones only and misses some. The table includes about 550,000 clones, less than 97% detected once. The sequenced sample was naive CD8+ T cells sorted from blood. The receptors come from a woman in her 30s in good health. Both conserved end residues are part of each CDR3. D genes are given only for firm matches. Clone size is stated in some rows and not others, as once, few, many or a class when expanded.

TRBV5-1	TRBJ1-1	NA	NA	CASSRYRFEAFF	TGCGCCAGCAGCAGGTACAGGTTTGAAGCTTTCTTT
TRBV9	TRBJ2-3	NA	NA	CASSVGTDTQYF	TGTGCCAGCAGCGTCGGAACAGATACGCAGTATTTT
TRBV4-1	TRBJ1-1	TRBD1	NA	CASSHDRGRVGTEAFF	TGCGCCAGCAGCCACGACAGGGGGCGCGTGGGCACTGAAGCTTTCTTT
TRBV15	TRBJ2-5	NA	NA	CATSMPGPETQYF	TGTGCCACCAGCATGCCGGGACCAGAGACCCAGTACTTC
TRBV7-8	TRBJ2-7	NA	once	CASSHTVSYEQYF	TGTGCCAGCAGCCACACAGTCTCCTACGAGCAGTACTTC
TRBV28	TRBJ2-7	TRBD1	NA	CASRATGAYEQYF	TGTGCCAGCAGAGCAACAGGGGCCTACGAGCAGTACTTC
TRBV2	TRBJ2-1	TRBD1	NA	CASSDPVGQDNEQFF	TGTGCCAGCAGTGATCCCGTGGGACAGGACAATGAGCAGTTCTTC
TRBV7-9	TRBJ2-1	NA	NA	CASSFSGTHMNEQFF	TGTGCCAGCAGCTTCTCCGGGACACATATGAATGAGCAGTTCTTC
TRBV5-4	TRBJ2-7	NA	NA	CASRRTADAHEQYF	TGTGCCAGCAGAAGGACAGCGGATGCCCACGAGCAGTACTTC
TRBV7-9	TRBJ2-1	NA	NA	CASRSGPVTDNEQFF	TGTGCCAGCAGGTCTGGACCAGTGACAGACAATGAGCAGTTCTTC
TRBV2	TRBJ2-7	TRBD1	once	CASSEDRGYEQYF	TGTGCCAGCAGTGAGGACAGGGGGTACGAGCAGTACTTC
TRBV6-6	TRBJ2-7	TRBD1	NA	CASSYHLTGIFDEQYF	TGTGCCAGCAGTTACCACTTGACAGGGATTTTCGACGAGCAGTACTTC
TRBV6-5	TRBJ2-6	NA	NA	CASSPVSGANVLTF	TGTGCCAGCAGCCCCGTTTCTGGGGCCAACGTCCTGACTTTC
TRBV13	TRBJ2-1	NA	NA	CASSQGGVAYNEQFF	TGTGCCAGCAGCCAGGGCGGCGTGGCCTACAATGAGCAGTTCTTC
TRBV7-6	TRBJ2-1	TRBD2	NA	CASSSAGGPNEQFF	TGTGCCAGCAGCTCCGCGGGAGGGCCTAATGAGCAGTTCTTC
TRBV11-2	TRBJ2-7	TRBD1	NA	CASSAWDRAYEQYF	TGTGCCAGCAGCGCTTGGGACAGGGCGTACGAGCAGTACTTC
TRBV11-3	TRBJ1-1	NA	NA	CASSLARNTEAFF	TGTGCCAGCAGCTTAGCAAGGAACACTGAAGCTTTCTTT
TRBV14	TRBJ2-2	NA	NA	CASSRNPPGAPGELFF	TGTGCCAGCAGCCGTAATCCCCCGGGGGCCCCCGGGGAGCTGTTTTTT
TRBV27	TRBJ2-7	TRBD2	NA	CASKPGTSGPYEQYF	TGTGCCAGCAAACCGGGGACTAGCGGGCCTTACGAGCAGTACTTC
TRBV12-5	TRBJ2-3	NA	NA	CASGFGPGDTQYF	TGTGCTAGTGGTTTCGGCCCTGGAGATACGCAGTATTTT
TRBV10-1	TRBJ2-3	NA	NA	CASSESSRGTDTQYF	TGCGCCAGCAGTGAGTCATCTAGGGGCACAGATACGCAGTATTTT
TRBV4-2	TRBJ2-1	NA	NA	CASSQDWRGGDEQFF	TGTGCCAGCAGCCAAGATTGGCGGGGAGGTGATGAGCAGTTCTTC
TRBV29-1	TRBJ2-7	TRBD1	NA	CSVRDRGYEQYF	TGCAGCGTTCGGGACAGGGGGTACGAGCAGTACTTC
TRBV7-4	TRBJ1-5	TRBD1	NA	CASSYRGQPQHF	TGTGCCAGCAGCTACAGGGGCCAGCCCCAGCATTTT
TRBV6-4	TRBJ2-1	TRBD2	once	CASSDGTSDLVNEQFF	TGTGCCAGCAGTGACGGGACTAGCGATCTGGTGAATGAGCAGTTCTTC
TRBV7-8	TRBJ2-7	TRBD1	NA	CASSPRQGQSSYEQYF	TGTGCCAGCAGTCCGCGACAGGGACAGAGCTCCTACGAGCAGTACTTC
TRBV19	TRBJ2-1	NA	NA	CASSRGGGNEQFF	TGTGCCAGTAGTAGAGGAGGGGGGAATGAGCAGTTCTTC
TRBV27	TRBJ2-1	NA	NA	CASSLSPGTSHNEQFF	TGTGCCAGCAGTTTATCCCCGGGAACCTCCCACAATGAGCAGTTCTTC
TRBV4-2	TRBJ2-7	TRBD2	NA	CASSPSGEGSYEQYF	TGTGCCAGCAGCCCCTCCGGGGAGGGCTCCTACGAGCAGTACTTC
TRBV5-8	TRBJ2-3	TRBD2	NA	CASSSPGGRTDTQYF	TGTGCCAGCAGCTCCCCGGGCGGGAGGACAGATACGCAGTATTTT
TRBV19	TRBJ2-3	TRBD2	NA	CASSTPGLITDTQYF	TGTGCCAGTAGTACGCCGGGACTAATCACAGATACGCAGTATTTT
TRBV18	TRBJ1-3	NA	NA	CASSPAGSSGNTIYF	TGTGCCAGCTCACCTGCAGGGTCCTCTGGAAACACCATATATTTT
TRBV6-1	TRBJ2-1	TRBD2	NA	CASKASGYNEQFF	TGTGCCAGCAAAGCTAGCGGGTACAATGAGCAGTTCTTC
TRBV27	TRBJ2-5	TRBD2	NA	CASRILGGGETQYF	TGTGCCAGCAGAATTCTGGGCGGGGGAGAGACCCAGTACTTC
TRBV7-3	TRBJ2-1	NA	NA	CASSPVGINEQFF	TGTGCCAGCAGCCCCGTTGGCATCAATGAGCAGTTCTTC
TRBV11-2	TRBJ2-7	NA	once	CASSFGGNEQYF	TGTGCCAGCAGCTTCGGCGGGAACGAGCAGTACTTC
TRBV29-1	TRBJ2-3	TRBD1	NA	CSVEWFGTVSTDTQYF	TGCAGCGTTGAATGGTTTGGGACAGTTAGCACAGATACGCAGTATTTT
TRBV7-8	TRBJ2-7	TRBD2	NA	CASSKGLAGARYEQYF	TGTGCCAGCAGCAAGGGACTAGCGGGAGCAAGGTACGAGCAGTACTTC
TRBV5-6	TRBJ1-1	NA	NA	CASSPGRGRANTEAFF	TGTGCCAGCAGCCCCGGACGGGGGAGGGCGAACACTGAAGCTTTCTTT
TRBV5-1	TRBJ2-2	NA	NA	CASSLTENTGELFF	TGCGCCAGCAGCCTGACAGAGAACACCGGGGAGCTGTTTTTT
TRBV19	TRBJ2-5	NA	NA	CASSWGTGETQYF	TGTGCCAGTAGTTGGGGGACGGGAGAGACCCAGTACTTC
TRBV4-1	TRBJ2-7	NA	NA	CASSPRFLNYYEQYF	TGCGCCAGCAGCCCAAGATTCCTTAATTACTACGAGCAGTACTTC
TRBV15	TRBJ2-5	NA	NA	CATSRAGSQETQYF	TGTGCCACCAGCAGAGCTGGCAGCCAAGAGACCCAGTACTTC
TRBV28	TRBJ1-4	NA	NA	CASSLSGPGERFF	TGTGCCAGCAGTCTGAGCGGACCGGGCGAACGGTTTTTT
TRBV7-8	TRBJ1-3	NA	NA	CASSLWGSDLSGNTIYF	TGTGCCAGCAGCTTATGGGGTTCGGATCTCTCTGGAAACACCATATATTTT
TRBV9	TRBJ2-7	NA	NA	CASSPGTYEQYF	TGTGCCAGCAGCCCAGGGACCTACGAGCAGTACTTC
TRBV19	TRBJ2-7	TRBD2	once	CASRTDGGGPREQYF	TGTGCCAGTAGGACCGACGGGGGAGGGCCTCGGGAGCAGTACTTC
TRBV25-1	TRBJ2-7	NA	NA	CASSDSRDSYEQYF	TGTGCCAGCAGTGATTCACGGGACTCCTACGAGCAGTACTTC